Sequencing of this T cell receptor beta chain was carried out in a study of lymphopenia after photon versus proton radiotherapy. Clones were sequenced by immunoSEQ multiplex PCR, and TCRdb holds only the in-frame ones, with some missing. Here the sample spans some 7,000 clones, more than 65% being singletons. This clone was seen a single time. In germline, CDR1 is KGHSH, CDR2 LQKENI. The CDR3 spans 14 residues. V gave up 3 bases and J gave up 2 bases, with 10 bases separating them. The receptor comes from a man in his thirties or forties with gastric cancer. The chain recombines TRBV18 with TRBJ1-2; D is undetermined. The sequencing here drew on peripheral blood, taken from a patient treated with photon-based radiotherapy. In DNA, the CDR3 is TGTGCCAGCTCACCGCCGACGGGAAACTATGGCTACACCTTC. Translation gives CASSPPTGNYGYTF.